The entry that follows covers one T cell receptor beta chain sequence. The junction and the germline gene differ at one end; a read error may be behind it. The entry originates in a study of blood T cell repertoires in COVID-19. In germline, CDR1 is MNHNY, CDR2 SVGAGI (reference sequence). The CDR3 extends over 14 amino acids. In the source study's methods: Nucleated cell number was recorded as an estimate derived from reference gene primer amplification. TCRdb keeps only in-frame clones here, not all; method: immunoSEQ multiplex PCR. V and J calls and clone size come straight from that table; D and trimming were deduced from the DNA. Seen here are over 200,000 clones, more than 65% observed once, and the top ten hold 2% to 2.5%.

Sequencing was performed on peripheral blood. The receptor's source is a man aged 40-49 years who had recovered from COVID-19. V gene TRBV6-6 combines with J gene TRBJ1-5, with D possibly matching TRBD1 (5 bases). The CDR3 loop is CASSYWGGDQPQHF. In nucleotides, the CDR3 is TGTGCCAGCAGCTACTGGGGGGGGGATCAGCCCCAGCATTTT.